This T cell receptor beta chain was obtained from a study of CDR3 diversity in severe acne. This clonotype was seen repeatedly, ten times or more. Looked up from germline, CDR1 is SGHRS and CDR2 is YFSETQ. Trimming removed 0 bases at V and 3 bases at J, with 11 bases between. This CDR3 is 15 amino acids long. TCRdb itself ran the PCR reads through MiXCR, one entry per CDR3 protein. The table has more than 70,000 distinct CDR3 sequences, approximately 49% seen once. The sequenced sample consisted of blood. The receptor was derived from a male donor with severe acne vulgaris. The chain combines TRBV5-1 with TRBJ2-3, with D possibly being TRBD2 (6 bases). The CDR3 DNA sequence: TGCGCCAGCAGCTTGGTCGTGGGAGGAACAGATACGCAGTATTTT. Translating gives CASSLVVGGTDTQYF.